This T cell receptor beta chain was retrieved from a study of T-cell reconstitution after alpha-beta-depleted transplantation in children. This clonotype was detected many times. What it binds is unknown. This CDR3 is built from 18 residues. The V gene lost 2 bases and the J gene lost 0 bases, with 18 bases spanning the gap. Germline V gives CDR1 SGHDT, CDR2 YYEEEE. General study findings and limits: In patients about two months after transplant, alpha-beta T cells reportedly arose from several hundred expanded graft clones. T-cell counts and diversity at one year following transplant were attributed mainly to newly produced T cells. Several patients had high TCRbeta diversity at day 60; it came from surviving recipient T cells and thymic progenitors.

Preparation of the TCRbeta library was carried out with unique molecular identifiers. TCRdb redid the calling of the PCR reads with MiXCR, one entry per CDR3 protein. The table shows a few hundred thousand distinct CDR3 sequences, with 10% to 15% occurring only once. This sequence joins TRBV5-6 and TRBJ2-1; D call uncertain. This sample comprised PBMCs, mostly from graft donor cells, obtained 360 days after TCRalphabeta/CD19-depleted stem cell transplant. This clonotype was obtained from a male patient between 5 and 17 years old who had a stem cell transplant for acute myeloid leukemia, so the T cells may come from the graft donor. CDR3 DNA sequence: TGTGCCAGCAGCTTCGAAATTAGGCTTACGAGCTCCTACAATGAGCAGTTCTTC. Residues: CASSFEIRLTSSYNEQFF.